The 5 T cell receptor beta chains reported below all come from one sample, sequenced in a study of cytomegalovirus exposure and HLA in healthy donors. The primer mix had 60 Vbeta and 13 Jbeta primers. Clones were read by immunoSEQ multiplex PCR, and TCRdb kept only the in-frame ones, dropping some. This sample carries 150,000 or so clones, approximately 74% of them seen once, and the ten largest clones take about 2.7%. The sample consisted of PBMCs. Receptors were obtained from a man between 18 and 29 years old in good health and CMV-seronegative.

This clone showed up just a few times. The rearrangement uses TRBV7-2 and TRBJ2-6, with 7 bases that match TRBD2. Germline CDR1 reads SGHTA; CDR2 reads FQGNSA. The CDR3 has 16 residues. V was pared by 5 bases and J by 4 bases, with 8 bases of the junction left unmatched. CDR3 in amino acids: CASSPRGVGGANVLTF. For the CDR3, the DNA is TGTGCCAGCAGCCCCCGGGGGGTGGGAGGGGCCAACGTCCTGACTTTC.

This clone was counted only a few times. This chain connects TRBV6-5 to TRBJ1-1; 8 bases are shared with TRBD1. In germline, CDR1 is MNHEY, CDR2 SVGAGI. This CDR3 contains 15 residues. Losses at the gene ends were 6 bases for V and 1 base for J; bases not matched to a gene: 7. CDR3 loop: CASRDRGGGNTEAFF. The CDR3 DNA reads TGTGCCAGCAGAGACAGGGGAGGTGGGAACACTGAAGCTTTCTTT.

This clone came up a few times. It differs at one base from a far larger clone, so likely a read error. Other DNA sequences in this sample translate to the same CDR3. The J gene is TRBJ2-5, the V gene TRBV7-2; 15 bases agree with TRBD2. V lost 5 bases and J lost 4; bases outside the gene matches: 8. The germline gives CDR1 SGHTA, CDR2 FQGNSA. The CDR3 contains 17 residues. CDR3 nucleotides: TGTGCCAGCAGCCAAGATGGACTAGCGGGGGGGGTAGAGACCCAGTACTTC. This sequence encodes CASSQDGLAGGVETQYF.

Only a few counts were recorded for this clone. V gene TRBV4-2 combines with J gene TRBJ1-5; D unresolved. Trimming cost V 1 base and J 5 bases, with 15 bases left between them. CDR1 and CDR2 (germline): LGHNA, YNFKEQ. This CDR3 spans 16 amino acids. CDR3 residues: CASSQGSGSPDQPQHF. CDR3 bases: TGTGCCAGCAGCCAAGGTAGCGGATCCCCGGATCAGCCCCAGCATTTT.

The chain uses TRBV7-2 and TRBJ1-3, with 8 bases fitting TRBD1. CDR1 and CDR2 from the germline V gene are SGHTA and FQGNSA. The V gene end was trimmed by 5 bases and the J gene end by 7 bases; junction bases not matched to a gene: 10. The CDR3 has 15 amino acids. The CDR3 is CASSEMWTGSNTIYF. Written as DNA, the CDR3 is TGTGCCAGCAGCGAAATGTGGACAGGGAGCAACACCATATATTTT.